This T cell receptor beta chain emerged from a study of metastatic and nonmetastatic thyroid tumors. Across the study: Thyroid patients, malignant and benign, had repertoires compared across blood and tumor or nodule tissue.

Treatment of any kind had been given to no patient before thyroid surgery. This clone has ten or more counts. Germline V gives CDR1 SGHAT, CDR2 FQNNGV. The CDR3 is 13 residues long. The V gene lost 1 base and the J gene lost 8 bases, with 6 bases spanning the gap. TCRdb re-analyzed the PCR reads through MiXCR. Of about 32,000 clones detected, roughly 6.8% appear once; the ten largest clones hold around 45%. The sample was blood. This clonotype was obtained from a female donor with papillary thyroid cancer or a benign thyroid nodule (not recorded which). Some clones in this sample may be carry-over from other donors' samples. This rearrangement joins TRBV11-2 to TRBJ1-6; D unresolved. The CDR3 DNA reads TGTGCCAGCAGCTTAGGGGATTATTCACCCCTCCACTTT. Translated, it gives CASSLGDYSPLHF.